These T cell receptor beta chains were read from a single sample in a study of cytomegalovirus exposure and HLA in healthy donors. TCRdb's copy holds only in-frame clones and misses some; the assay was immunoSEQ multiplex PCR. This table holds 130,000 or so clones, 72% found once. Sequencing was performed on PBMCs. Receptor source: a man aged 50-60 years in good health and CMV-seropositive. CDR3s include the opening cysteine and the closing phenylalanine or tryptophan. The D gene is left open where the match is weak. Only some rows state a clone size, as once, few, many or a class for expanded clones.

clone_size	d_call	j_call	v_call	cdr3_nt	cdr3_aa
.	.	TRBJ1-1	TRBV11-3	TGTGCCAGCAGCTTGGGACATCCGAACACTGAAGCTTTCTTT	CASSLGHPNTEAFF
few	TRBD2	TRBJ2-7	TRBV28	TGTGCCAGCACCGCGGGGGGAGTCTACGAGCAGTACTTC	CASTAGGVYEQYF
.	TRBD2	TRBJ2-1	TRBV11-3	TGTGCCAGCAGCTCCGGACTAGCGGTCCGCAATGAGCAGTTCTTC	CASSSGLAVRNEQFF
.	.	TRBJ2-7	TRBV18	TGTGCCAGCTCACTGACGGAGTCTTACGAGCAGTACTTC	CASSLTESYEQYF
.	TRBD2	TRBJ2-1	TRBV11-3	TGTGCCAGCAGCTTAGGGGCTAGCGGGAGCGGTTCCTACAATGAGCAGTTCTTC	CASSLGASGSGSYNEQFF
once	TRBD2	TRBJ2-2	TRBV7-2	TGTGCCAGCAGCATTAGTCCACTAGCGGGAGCGGAGCTGTTTTTT	CASSISPLAGAELFF
.	TRBD1	TRBJ1-1	TRBV10-3	TGTGCCATCAGGACCGGGACAGTGAACACTGAAGCTTTCTTT	CAIRTGTVNTEAFF
few	.	TRBJ2-6	TRBV5-1	TGCGCCAGCAGCCAGAGGTTTGGCTCTGGGGCCAACGTCCTGACTTTC	CASSQRFGSGANVLTF
once	.	TRBJ1-5	TRBV2	TGTGCCAGCAGTTCTACGGGGGGAGGAAGGCAGCCCCAGCATTTT	CASSSTGGGRQPQHF
.	TRBD1	TRBJ2-2	TRBV6-6	TGTGCCAGCAGTTGGGGACAGGCCAATACCGGGGAGCTGTTTTTT	CASSWGQANTGELFF
.	TRBD2	TRBJ2-2	TRBV29-1	TGCAGCGCCCGACTAGCGGGGAACACCGGGGAGCTGTTTTTT	CSARLAGNTGELFF
few	.	TRBJ1-1	TRBV2	TGTGCCAGCGGAGAGGAAGGGAACACTGAAGCTTTCTTT	CASGEEGNTEAFF
.	.	TRBJ1-1	TRBV7-9	TGTTCCAGCAGCTTAGTCTCCGGAGGGTTGGCTGAAGCTTTCTTT	CSSSLVSGGLAEAFF
.	TRBD1	TRBJ2-6	TRBV7-9	TGTTCCAGCAGCTTTCCACGGACAGGGGGCAACTCTGGGGCCAACGTCCTGACTTTC	CSSSFPRTGGNSGANVLTF
once	.	TRBJ1-5	TRBV19	TGTGCCAGTAGTACTCCCAGGCGGGGTTACGATCAGCCCCAGCATTTT	CASSTPRRGYDQPQHF
.	.	TRBJ1-1	TRBV7-9	TGTGCCAGCATCCCCAAGGAGTATAAGGCCACTGAAGCTTTCTTT	CASIPKEYKATEAFF
.	TRBD1	TRBJ1-1	TRBV5-4	TGTGCCAGCAGCTTCCACAGGGGGAACACTGAAGCTTTCTTT	CASSFHRGNTEAFF
.	TRBD2	TRBJ2-3	TRBV6-1	TGTGCCAGCATCGAAACGGGGGGGCGGTATACGCAGTATTTT	CASIETGGRYTQYF
few	.	TRBJ1-6	TRBV7-9	TGTGCCAGCAGCTTGGTGGAGGGCAACTCACCCCTCCACTTT	CASSLVEGNSPLHF
.	TRBD1	TRBJ2-1	TRBV9	TGTGCCAGCAGCGTAGAACAGGGGCCCTACAATGAGCAGTTCTTC	CASSVEQGPYNEQFF
.	TRBD1	TRBJ1-3	TRBV5-1	TGCGCCAGCAGCTTAATACCAGGGGGCGAGGGAAACACCATATATTTT	CASSLIPGGEGNTIYF
.	.	TRBJ1-1	TRBV18	TGTGCCAGCTCCCCTTTGGGGGGGCGAACCAACATGAACACTGAAGCTTTCTTT	CASSPLGGRTNMNTEAFF
.	TRBD1	TRBJ1-5	TRBV7-8	TGTGCCAGCAGCGCTGGACAGGGAGGAGGGCAGCCCCAGCATTTT	CASSAGQGGGQPQHF